The text below deals with one T cell receptor beta chain. Its antigen is not identified. Sequencing was performed with immunoSEQ multiplex PCR; in TCRdb, only in-frame clones are kept and a portion is missing. The profile shows around 70,000 clones, 85% to 95% of them singletons. This sample stems from a study of OX40 agonist ivuxolimab in advanced cancers. General observations from the study: Both CD4+ and CD8+ T cell populations in blood had undergone clonal expansion by week 6 at 0.1 to 3.0 mg/kg. The mean number of expanded clones was higher in CD8+ T cells than in CD4+.

Trimming took off 8 bases at V and 0 bases at J, with 13 bases between the two ends. The CDR3 sequence is 14 residues long. CDR1 is LGHNA and CDR2 is YSLEER in the germline V gene. The timepoints at which blood was sampled were baseline, cycle 4 day 1, and cycle 7 day 1. The TCR was taken from an adult with an advanced solid tumor such as melanoma, head and neck, liver or kidney cancer. Sequences were derived from CD4+ or CD8+ T cells sorted from blood, sampled in a trial of the OX40 agonist ivuxolimab. The rearrangement uses TRBV4-3 and TRBJ1-2; D remains ambiguous. The CDR3 DNA follows: TGCGCCAGCGGCCGAGTGGGCACTAACTATGGCTACACCTTC. It encodes CASGRVGTNYGYTF.